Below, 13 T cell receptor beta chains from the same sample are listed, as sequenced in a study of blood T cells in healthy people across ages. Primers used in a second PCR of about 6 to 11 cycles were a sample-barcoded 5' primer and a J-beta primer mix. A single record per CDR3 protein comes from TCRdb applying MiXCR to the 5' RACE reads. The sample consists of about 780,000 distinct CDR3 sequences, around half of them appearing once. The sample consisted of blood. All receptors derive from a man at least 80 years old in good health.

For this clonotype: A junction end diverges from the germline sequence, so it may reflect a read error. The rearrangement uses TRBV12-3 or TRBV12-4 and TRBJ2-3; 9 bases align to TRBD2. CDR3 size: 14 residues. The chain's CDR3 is CAGSPTSGTDTQYF. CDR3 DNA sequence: TGTGCCGGCAGTCCCACTAGCGGGACAGATACGCAGTATTTT.

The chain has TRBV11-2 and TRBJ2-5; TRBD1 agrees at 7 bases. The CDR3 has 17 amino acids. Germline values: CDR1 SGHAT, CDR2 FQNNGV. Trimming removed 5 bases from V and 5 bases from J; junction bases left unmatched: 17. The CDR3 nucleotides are TGTGCCAGCAGCCCTGGGACAGACCCGGGGTTCCAGGAGACCCAGTACTTC. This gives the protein CASSPGTDPGFQETQYF.

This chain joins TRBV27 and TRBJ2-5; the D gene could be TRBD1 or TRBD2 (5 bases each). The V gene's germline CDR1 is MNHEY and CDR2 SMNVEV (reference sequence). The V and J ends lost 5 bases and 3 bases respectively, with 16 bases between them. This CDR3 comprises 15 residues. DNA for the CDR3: TGTGCCAGCAGTGCGAAAAGGGACGGGAAAGAGACCCAGTACTTC. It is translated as CASSAKRDGKETQYF.

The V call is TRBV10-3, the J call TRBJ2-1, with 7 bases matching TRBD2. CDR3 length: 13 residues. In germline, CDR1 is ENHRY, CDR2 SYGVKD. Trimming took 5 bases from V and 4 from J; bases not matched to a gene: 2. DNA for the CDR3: TGTGCCATCAGTTCGGGAGGATACAATGAGCAGTTCTTC. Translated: CAISSGGYNEQFF.

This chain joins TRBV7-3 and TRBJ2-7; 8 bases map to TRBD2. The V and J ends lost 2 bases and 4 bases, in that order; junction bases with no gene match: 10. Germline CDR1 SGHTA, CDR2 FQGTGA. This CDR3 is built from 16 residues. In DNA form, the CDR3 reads TGTGCCAGCAGCTTAGTTTCTCGGGAGGGCCGGTACGAGCAGTACTTC. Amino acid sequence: CASSLVSREGRYEQYF. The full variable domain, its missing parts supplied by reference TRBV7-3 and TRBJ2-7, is GAGVSQTPSNKVTEKGKYVELRCDPISGHTALYWYRQSLGQGPEFLIYFQGTGAADDSGLPNDRFFAVRPEGSVSTLKIQRTERGDSAVYLCASSLVSREGRYEQYFGPGTRLTVT.

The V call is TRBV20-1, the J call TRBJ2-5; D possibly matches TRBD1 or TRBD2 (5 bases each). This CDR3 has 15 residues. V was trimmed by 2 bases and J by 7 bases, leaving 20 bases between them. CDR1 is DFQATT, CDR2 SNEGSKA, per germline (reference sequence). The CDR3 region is CSARIPGPSDGTQYF. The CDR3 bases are TGCAGTGCTAGAATCCCGGGACCATCAGATGGGACCCAGTACTTC.

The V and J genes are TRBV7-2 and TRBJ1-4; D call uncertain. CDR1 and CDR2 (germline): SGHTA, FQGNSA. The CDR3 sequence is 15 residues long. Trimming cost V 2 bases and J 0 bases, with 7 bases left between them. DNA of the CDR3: TGTGCCAGCAGCTTACGCCCTGCAACTAATGAAAAACTGTTTTTT. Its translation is CASSLRPATNEKLFF.

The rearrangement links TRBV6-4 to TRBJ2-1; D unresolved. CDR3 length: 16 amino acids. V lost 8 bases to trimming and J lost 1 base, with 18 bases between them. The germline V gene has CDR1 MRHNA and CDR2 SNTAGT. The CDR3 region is CASGAKDRLSYNEQFF. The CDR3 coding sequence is TGTGCCAGCGGTGCCAAAGACCGCTTGTCCTACAATGAGCAGTTCTTC.

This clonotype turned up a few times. CDR3 sequence (DNA): TGTGCCAGCAGTGCCCGGAGGGAAAAACTGTTTTTT. As protein: CASSARREKLFF. V gene TRBV6-2 or TRBV6-3 combines with J gene TRBJ1-4; D uncertain. Trimming removed 5 bases from V and 8 bases from J, with 9 bases in between. The length of the CDR3 is 12 residues. The germline CDR1 and CDR2 sequences are MNHEY and SVGEGT.

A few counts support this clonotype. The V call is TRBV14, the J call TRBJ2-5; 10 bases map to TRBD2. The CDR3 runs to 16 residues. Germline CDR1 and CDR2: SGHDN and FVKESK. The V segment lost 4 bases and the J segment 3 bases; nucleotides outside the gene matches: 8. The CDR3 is CASSRGEGLAEETQYF. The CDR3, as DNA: TGTGCCAGCAGCCGGGGGGAAGGACTAGCGGAAGAGACCCAGTACTTC.

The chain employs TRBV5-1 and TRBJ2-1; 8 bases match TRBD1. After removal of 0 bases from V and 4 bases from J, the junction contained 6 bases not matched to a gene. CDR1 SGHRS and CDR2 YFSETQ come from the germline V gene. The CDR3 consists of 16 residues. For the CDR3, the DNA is TGCGCCAGCAGCTTGGCTCAGGGGGCCACTTACAATGAGCAGTTCTTC. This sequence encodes CASSLAQGATYNEQFF.

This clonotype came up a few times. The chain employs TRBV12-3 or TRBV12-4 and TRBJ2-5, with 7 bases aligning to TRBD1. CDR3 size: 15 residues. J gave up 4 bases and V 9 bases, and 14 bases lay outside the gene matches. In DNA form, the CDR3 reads TGTGCCAGTACCCCCACCAGGGGGATAGGAGAGACCCAGTACTTC. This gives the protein CASTPTRGIGETQYF.

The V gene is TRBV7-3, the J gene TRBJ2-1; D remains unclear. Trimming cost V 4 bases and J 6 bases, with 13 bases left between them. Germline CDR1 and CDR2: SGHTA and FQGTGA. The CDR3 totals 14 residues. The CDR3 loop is CASSYRTNVNEQFF. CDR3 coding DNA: TGTGCCAGCAGCTATAGGACCAACGTCAATGAGCAGTTCTTC.